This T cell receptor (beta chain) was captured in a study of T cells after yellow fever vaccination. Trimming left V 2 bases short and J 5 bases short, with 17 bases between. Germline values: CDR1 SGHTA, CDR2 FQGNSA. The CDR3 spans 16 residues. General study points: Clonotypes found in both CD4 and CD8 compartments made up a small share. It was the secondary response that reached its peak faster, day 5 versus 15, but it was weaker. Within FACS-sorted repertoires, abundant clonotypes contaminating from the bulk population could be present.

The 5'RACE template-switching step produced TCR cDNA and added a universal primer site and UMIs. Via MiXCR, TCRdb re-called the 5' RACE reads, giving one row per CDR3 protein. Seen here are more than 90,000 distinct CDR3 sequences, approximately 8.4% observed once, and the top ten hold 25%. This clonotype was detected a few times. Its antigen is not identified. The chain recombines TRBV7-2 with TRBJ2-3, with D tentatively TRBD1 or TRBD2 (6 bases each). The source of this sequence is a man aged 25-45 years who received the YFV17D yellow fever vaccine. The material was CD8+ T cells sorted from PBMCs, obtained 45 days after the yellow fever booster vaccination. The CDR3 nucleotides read TGTGCCAGCAGCTTACTCGAGGGGGACGGGGGAGATACGCAGTATTTT. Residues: CASSLLEGDGGDTQYF.